A single sample is the source of the 9 T cell receptor beta chains below, sequenced in a study of molecular identifiers for immune sequencing clone quantification. TCRdb re-called the PCR reads with MiXCR, one entry per CDR3 protein. Of about 640,000 distinct CDR3 sequences listed, 15% to 20% are singletons. The specimen sequenced was naive CD8+ T cells from blood, with Jurkat cell RNA spiked in. Sample subset: FACS-sorted CD8+CD4-CCR7+CD45RA+ naive T cells. These receptors were collected from a human donor in good health. Some libraries in this study had Jurkat cell RNA spiked in.

This clonotype was counted many times. V is TRBV30 and J is TRBJ2-2; possibly TRBD2 for D (7 bases). Per germline, CDR1 GTSNPN and CDR2 SVGIG (reference sequence). This CDR3 comprises 15 residues. Between the trimmed V and J ends, which lost 7 bases and 2 bases, there was a span of 17 bases. Written as DNA, the CDR3 is TGTGCCTCCCGTAAGAGGGGGGGTAACACCGGGGAGCTGTTTTTT. This encodes CASRKRGGNTGELFF.

In its sample, this clonotype was seen a few times. This chain uses TRBV30 with TRBJ1-1; no definite D call. CDR3 size: 13 residues. V lost 2 bases to trimming and J lost 2 bases, with 9 bases between them. Germline V gene sequence: CDR1 GTSNPN, CDR2 SVGIG (reference sequence). The CDR3 DNA sequence: TGTGCCTGGAGTTGGGCAGCCAACACTGAAGCTTTCTTT. It codes for CAWSWAANTEAFF.

Ten or more counts support this clonotype. V and J are TRBV29-1 and TRBJ1-1, with D maybe TRBD1 (5 bases). The V gene's germline CDR1 is SQVTM and CDR2 ANQGSEA. There are 17 residues in the CDR3. V was pared by 1 base and J by 3 bases, with 21 bases between. The CDR3 protein is CSVEAYKLGGRDTEAFF. The CDR3 bases are TGCAGCGTTGAAGCTTATAAACTGGGGGGTAGGGACACTGAAGCTTTCTTT.

This clonotype was counted many times. The chain is built from TRBV28 and TRBJ2-1; D call uncertain. The V end was cut by 3 bases, the J end by 7 bases, with 13 bases between. Germline CDR1 MDHEN, CDR2 SYDVKM. The CDR3 runs to 14 residues. The CDR3 nucleotides are TGTGCCAGCAGTTTCCGCGGCTCGATGAATGAGCAGTTCTTC. Its translation is CASSFRGSMNEQFF.

In its sample, this clonotype was seen a few times. Being one base from a much bigger clone, this may be a read error. The final CDR3 position lacks the conserved phenylalanine or tryptophan, pointing to a likely read error. The V gene is TRBV30, the J gene TRBJ2-7, with unresolved D. Germline V lookup: CDR1 GTSNPN, CDR2 SVGIG (reference sequence). This CDR3 comprises 11 residues. The V end lost 3 bases, the J end lost 3 bases, and 6 bases lay between the germline ends. The CDR3 coding sequence is TGTGCCTGGAGCGCCGTCTACGAGCAGTACTCC. Its protein product is CAWSAVYEQYS.

The chain links TRBV7-2 to TRBJ2-1, with D possibly matching TRBD1 (5 bases). The length of the CDR3 is 14 residues. Germline V gene data show CDR1 as SGHTA and CDR2 as FQGNSA. Deletions cut 5 bases from V and 10 bases from J, with 18 bases between. The chain's CDR3 is CASSRYIGSGEQFF. CDR3 DNA: TGTGCCAGCAGCCGTTATATCGGGTCAGGGGAGCAGTTCTTC. The whole variable domain, remainder taken from reference TRBV7-2 and TRBJ2-1, is GAGVSQSPSNKVTEKGKDVELRCDPISGHTALYWYRQSLGQGLEFLIYFQGNSAPDKSGLPSDRFSAERTGGSVSTLTIQRTQQEDSAVYLCASSRYIGSGEQFFGPGTRLTVL.

This clonotype was counted a few times. V gene TRBV6-2 or TRBV6-3 combines with J gene TRBJ2-1; 8 bases line up with TRBD2. The CDR3 spans 14 residues. Germline CDR1 reads MNHEY; CDR2 reads SVGEGT. Losses at the gene ends were 7 bases for V and 2 bases for J; bases not matched to a gene: 4. The CDR3 nucleotides read TGTGCCAGCACGTCCGGGGGGGCCTACAATGAGCAGTTCTTC. Translating gives CASTSGGAYNEQFF.

The table lists this clonotype with a few counts. This chain joins TRBV19 and TRBJ1-6; no firm D call. This CDR3 comprises 17 residues. Per germline, CDR1 LNHDA and CDR2 SQIVND (reference sequence). V lost 6 bases to trimming and J lost 5 bases, with 20 bases between them. CDR3 nucleotides: TGTGCCAGTAGCCCCAGTCCTATCTCACGGGATAATTCACCCCTCCACTTT. Its translation is CASSPSPISRDNSPLHF.

The table lists this clonotype with many counts. The chain carries TRBV5-5 and TRBJ2-7, with D tentatively TRBD2 (5 bases). The CDR3 is 15 amino acids. V dropped 0 bases and J dropped 5 bases, with 15 bases sitting between them. Per the germline V gene, CDR1 is SGHKS and CDR2 is YYEKEE (reference sequence). This CDR3 is CASSLEGSFDDEQYF. In DNA form, the CDR3 reads TGTGCCAGCAGCTTGGAAGGGAGCTTTGATGACGAGCAGTACTTC.